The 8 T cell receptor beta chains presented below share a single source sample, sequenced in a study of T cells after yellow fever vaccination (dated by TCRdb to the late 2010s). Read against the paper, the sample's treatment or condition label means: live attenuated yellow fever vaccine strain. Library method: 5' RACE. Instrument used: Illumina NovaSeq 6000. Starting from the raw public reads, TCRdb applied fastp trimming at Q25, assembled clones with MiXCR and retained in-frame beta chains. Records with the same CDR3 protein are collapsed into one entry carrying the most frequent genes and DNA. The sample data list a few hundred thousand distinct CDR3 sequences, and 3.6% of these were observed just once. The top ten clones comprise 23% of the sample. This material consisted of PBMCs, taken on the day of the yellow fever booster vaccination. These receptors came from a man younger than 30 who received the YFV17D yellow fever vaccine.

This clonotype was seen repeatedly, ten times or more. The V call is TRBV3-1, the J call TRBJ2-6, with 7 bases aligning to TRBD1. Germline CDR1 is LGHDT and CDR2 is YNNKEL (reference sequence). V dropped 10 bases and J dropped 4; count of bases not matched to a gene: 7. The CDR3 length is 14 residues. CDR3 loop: CATQTGSGANVLTF. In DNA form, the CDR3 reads TGTGCCACCCAGACAGGGTCCGGGGCCAACGTCCTGACTTTC.

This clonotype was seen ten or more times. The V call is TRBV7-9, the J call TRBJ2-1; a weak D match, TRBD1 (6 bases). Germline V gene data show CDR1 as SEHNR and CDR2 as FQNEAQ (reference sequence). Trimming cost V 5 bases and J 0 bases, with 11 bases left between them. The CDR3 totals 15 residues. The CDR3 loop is CASSNRDNSYNEQFF. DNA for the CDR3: TGTGCCAGCAGCAACCGGGACAACTCCTACAATGAGCAGTTCTTC. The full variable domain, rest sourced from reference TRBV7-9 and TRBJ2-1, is DTGVSQNPRHKITKRGQNVTFRCDPISEHNRLYWYRQTLGQGPEFLTYFQNEAQLEKSRLLSDRFSAERPKGSFSTLEIQRTEQGDSAMYLCASSNRDNSYNEQFFGPGTRLTVL.

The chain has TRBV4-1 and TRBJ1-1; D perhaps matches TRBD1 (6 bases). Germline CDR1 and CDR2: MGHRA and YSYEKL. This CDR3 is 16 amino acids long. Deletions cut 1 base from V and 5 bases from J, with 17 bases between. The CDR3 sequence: CASSQAPHRVGTEAFF. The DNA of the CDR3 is TGCGCCAGCAGCCAAGCCCCTCACAGGGTTGGGACTGAAGCTTTCTTT.

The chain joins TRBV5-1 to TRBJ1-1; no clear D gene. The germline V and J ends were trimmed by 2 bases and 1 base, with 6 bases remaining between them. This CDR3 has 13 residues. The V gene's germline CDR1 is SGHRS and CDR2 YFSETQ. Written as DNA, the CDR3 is TGCGCCAGCAGCTTTAACAGGAACACTGAAGCTTTCTTT. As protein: CASSFNRNTEAFF.

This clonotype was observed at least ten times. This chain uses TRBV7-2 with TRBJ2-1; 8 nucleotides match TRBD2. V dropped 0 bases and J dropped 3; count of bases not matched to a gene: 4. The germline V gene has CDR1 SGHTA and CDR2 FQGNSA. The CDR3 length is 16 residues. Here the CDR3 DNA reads TGTGCCAGCAGCTTAGCAGCGGGGGAGAGCTACAATGAGCAGTTCTTC. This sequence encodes CASSLAAGESYNEQFF. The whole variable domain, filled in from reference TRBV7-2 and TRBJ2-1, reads GAGVSQSPSNKVTEKGKDVELRCDPISGHTALYWYRQSLGQGLEFLIYFQGNSAPDKSGLPSDRFSAERTGGSVSTLTIQRTQQEDSAVYLCASSLAAGESYNEQFFGPGTRLTVL.

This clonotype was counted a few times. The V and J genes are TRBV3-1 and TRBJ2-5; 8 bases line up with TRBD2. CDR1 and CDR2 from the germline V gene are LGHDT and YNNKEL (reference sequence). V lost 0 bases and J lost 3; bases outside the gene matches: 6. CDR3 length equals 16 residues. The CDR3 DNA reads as TGTGCCAGCAGCCAAGAAGCCAGCGGGGGAGAAGAGACCCAGTACTTC. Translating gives CASSQEASGGEETQYF.

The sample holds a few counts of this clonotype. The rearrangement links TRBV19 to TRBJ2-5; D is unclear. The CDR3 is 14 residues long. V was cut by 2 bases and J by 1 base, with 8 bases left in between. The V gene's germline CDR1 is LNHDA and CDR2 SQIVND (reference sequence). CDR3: CASSITYTQETQYF. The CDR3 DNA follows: TGTGCCAGTAGTATAACGTACACCCAAGAGACCCAGTACTTC. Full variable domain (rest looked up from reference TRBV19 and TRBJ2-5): DGGITQSPKYLFRKEGQNVTLSCEQNLNHDAMYWYRQDPGQGLRLIYYSQIVNDFQKGDIAEGYSVSREKKESFPLTVTSAQKNPTAFYLCASSITYTQETQYFGPGTRLLVL.

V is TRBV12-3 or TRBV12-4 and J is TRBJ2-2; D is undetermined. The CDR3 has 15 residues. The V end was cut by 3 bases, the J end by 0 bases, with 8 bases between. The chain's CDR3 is CASSFSPANTGELFF. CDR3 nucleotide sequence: TGTGCCAGCAGTTTTTCTCCGGCGAACACCGGGGAGCTGTTTTTT.